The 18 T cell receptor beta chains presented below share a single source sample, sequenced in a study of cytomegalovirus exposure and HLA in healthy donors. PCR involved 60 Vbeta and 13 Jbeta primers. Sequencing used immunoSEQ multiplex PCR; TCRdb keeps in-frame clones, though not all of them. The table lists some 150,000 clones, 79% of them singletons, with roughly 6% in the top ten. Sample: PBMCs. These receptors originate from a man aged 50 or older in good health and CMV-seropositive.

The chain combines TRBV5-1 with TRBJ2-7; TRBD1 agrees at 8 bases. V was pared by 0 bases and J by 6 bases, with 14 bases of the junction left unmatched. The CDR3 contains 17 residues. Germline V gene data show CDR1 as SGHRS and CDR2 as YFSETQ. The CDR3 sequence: CASSLENRDRLYAEQYF. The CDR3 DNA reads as TGCGCCAGCAGCTTGGAAAATAGGGACAGGTTATATGCCGAGCAGTACTTC.

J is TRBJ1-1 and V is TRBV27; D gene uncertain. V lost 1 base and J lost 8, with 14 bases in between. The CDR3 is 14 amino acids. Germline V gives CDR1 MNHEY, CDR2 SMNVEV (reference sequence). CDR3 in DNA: TGTGCCAGCAGTTTATTCTCGTCGGGAGCGGAAGCTTTCTTT. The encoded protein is CASSLFSSGAEAFF.

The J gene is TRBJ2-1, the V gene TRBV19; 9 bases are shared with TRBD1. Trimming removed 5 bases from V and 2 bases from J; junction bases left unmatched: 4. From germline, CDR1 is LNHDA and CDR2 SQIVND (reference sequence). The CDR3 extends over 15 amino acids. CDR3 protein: CASSSGQGPYNEQFF. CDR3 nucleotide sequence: TGTGCCAGTAGTTCCGGACAGGGGCCCTACAATGAGCAGTTCTTC.

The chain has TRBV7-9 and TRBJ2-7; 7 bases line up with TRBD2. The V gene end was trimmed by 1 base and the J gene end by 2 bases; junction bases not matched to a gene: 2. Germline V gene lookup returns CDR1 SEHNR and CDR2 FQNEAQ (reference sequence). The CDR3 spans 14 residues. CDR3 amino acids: CASSLGAGAYEQYF. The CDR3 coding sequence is TGTGCCAGCAGCTTAGGTGCGGGAGCCTACGAGCAGTACTTC.

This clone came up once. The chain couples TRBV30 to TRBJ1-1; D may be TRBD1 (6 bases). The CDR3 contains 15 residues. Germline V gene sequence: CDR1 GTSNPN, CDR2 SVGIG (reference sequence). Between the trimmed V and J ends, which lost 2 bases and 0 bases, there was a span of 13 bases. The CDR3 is CAWSPGTFMNTEAFF. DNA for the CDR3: TGTGCCTGGAGTCCAGGGACATTCATGAACACTGAAGCTTTCTTT.

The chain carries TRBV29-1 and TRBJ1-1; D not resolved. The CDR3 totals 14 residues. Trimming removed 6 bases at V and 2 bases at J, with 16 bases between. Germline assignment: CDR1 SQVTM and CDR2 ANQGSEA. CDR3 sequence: CSVTTVNINTEAFF. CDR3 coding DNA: TGCAGCGTGACAACCGTAAACATTAACACTGAAGCTTTCTTT. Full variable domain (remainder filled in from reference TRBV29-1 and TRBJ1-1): SAVISQKPSRDICQRGTSLTIQCQVDSQVTMMFWYRQQPGQSLTLIATANQGSEATYESGFVIDKFPISRPNLTFSTLTVSNMSPEDSSIYLCSVTTVNINTEAFFGQGTRLTVV.

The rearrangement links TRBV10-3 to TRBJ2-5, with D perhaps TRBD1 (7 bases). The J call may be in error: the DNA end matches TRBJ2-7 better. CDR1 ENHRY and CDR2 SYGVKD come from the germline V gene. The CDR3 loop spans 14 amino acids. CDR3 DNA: TGTGCCACCAAAGGGACAGCGGGTGTCTACGAGCAGTACTTC. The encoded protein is CATKGTAGVYEQYF.

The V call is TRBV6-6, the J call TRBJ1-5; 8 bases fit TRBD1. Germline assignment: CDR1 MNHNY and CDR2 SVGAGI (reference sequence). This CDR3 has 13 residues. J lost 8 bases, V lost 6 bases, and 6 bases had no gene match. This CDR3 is CASSRTGREPQHF. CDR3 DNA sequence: TGTGCCAGCAGCCGGACAGGGCGGGAGCCCCAGCATTTT.

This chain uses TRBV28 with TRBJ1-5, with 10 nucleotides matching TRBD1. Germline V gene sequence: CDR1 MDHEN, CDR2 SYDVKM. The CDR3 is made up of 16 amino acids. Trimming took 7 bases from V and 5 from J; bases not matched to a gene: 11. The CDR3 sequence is CASIPWGGTGDQPQHF. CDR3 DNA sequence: TGTGCCAGCATTCCCTGGGGGGGGACAGGGGATCAGCCCCAGCATTTT.

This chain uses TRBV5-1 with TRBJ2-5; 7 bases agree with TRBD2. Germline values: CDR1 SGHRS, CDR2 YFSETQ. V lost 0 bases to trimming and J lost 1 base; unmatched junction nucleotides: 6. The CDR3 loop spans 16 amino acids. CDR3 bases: TGCGCCAGCAGCTTGGCCGGTAGCGGGTCCCAAGAGACCCAGTACTTC. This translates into CASSLAGSGSQETQYF.

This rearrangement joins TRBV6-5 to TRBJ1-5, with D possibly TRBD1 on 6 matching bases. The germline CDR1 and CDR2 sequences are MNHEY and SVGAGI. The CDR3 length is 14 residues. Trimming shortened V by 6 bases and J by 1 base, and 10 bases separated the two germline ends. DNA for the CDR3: TGTGCCAGCAGAGATCAGGGGAGCAATCAGCCCCAGCATTTT. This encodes CASRDQGSNQPQHF.

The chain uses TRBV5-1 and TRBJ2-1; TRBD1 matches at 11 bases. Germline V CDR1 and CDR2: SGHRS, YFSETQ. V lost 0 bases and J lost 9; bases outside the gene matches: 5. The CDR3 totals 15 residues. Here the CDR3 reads CASSLAGQGAGEQFF. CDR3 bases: TGCGCCAGCAGCTTGGCTGGACAGGGGGCCGGTGAGCAGTTCTTC.

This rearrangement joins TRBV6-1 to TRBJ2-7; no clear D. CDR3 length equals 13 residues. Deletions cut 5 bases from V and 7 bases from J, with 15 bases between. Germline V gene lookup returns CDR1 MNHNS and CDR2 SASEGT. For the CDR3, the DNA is TGTGCCAGCAGTATGACTGATATCGGGGAGCAGTACTTC. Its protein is CASSMTDIGEQYF.

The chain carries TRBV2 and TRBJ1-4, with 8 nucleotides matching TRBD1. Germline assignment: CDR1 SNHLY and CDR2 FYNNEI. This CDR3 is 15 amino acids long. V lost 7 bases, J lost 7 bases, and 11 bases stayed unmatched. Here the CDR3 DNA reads TGTGCCAGCACCCCGGACAGGGAAGGGTCTGAAAAACTGTTTTTT. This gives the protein CASTPDREGSEKLFF. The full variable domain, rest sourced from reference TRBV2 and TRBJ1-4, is EPEVTQTPSHQVTQMGQEVILRCVPISNHLYFYWYRQILGQKVEFLVSFYNNEISEKSEIFDDQFSVERPDGSNFTLKIRSTKLEDSAMYFCASTPDREGSEKLFFGSGTQLSVL.

Here the CDR3 DNA reads TGTGCCAGCAGCCCAGGGCCCGTCCCCCGCGAGCAGTACTTC. It yields the protein CASSPGPVPREQYF. The chain recombines TRBV5-4 with TRBJ2-5; D might be TRBD1 (5 bases). The better agreement between TRBJ2-7 and the DNA end casts doubt on the J call. The germline gives CDR1 SGHNT, CDR2 YYREEE (reference sequence). The CDR3 spans 14 residues.

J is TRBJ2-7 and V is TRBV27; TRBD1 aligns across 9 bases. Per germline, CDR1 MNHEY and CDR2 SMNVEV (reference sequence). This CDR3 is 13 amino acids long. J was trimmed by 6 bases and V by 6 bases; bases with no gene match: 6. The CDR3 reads CASSSGTGREQYF. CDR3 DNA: TGTGCCAGCAGCTCCGGGACAGGGCGCGAGCAGTACTTC.

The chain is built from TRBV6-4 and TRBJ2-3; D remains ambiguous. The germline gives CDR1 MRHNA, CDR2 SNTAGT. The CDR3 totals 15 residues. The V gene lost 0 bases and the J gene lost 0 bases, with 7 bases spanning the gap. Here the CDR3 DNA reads TGTGCCAGCAGTGACTCGAGTTCTAGCACAGATACGCAGTATTTT. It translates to CASSDSSSSTDTQYF.

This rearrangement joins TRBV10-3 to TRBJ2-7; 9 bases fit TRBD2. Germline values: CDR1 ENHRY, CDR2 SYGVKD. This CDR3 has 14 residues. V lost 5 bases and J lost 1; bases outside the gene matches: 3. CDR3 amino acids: CAISKLAGSYEQYF. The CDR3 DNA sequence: TGTGCCATCAGTAAGCTAGCGGGATCCTACGAGCAGTACTTC.